This T cell receptor (beta chain) was found in a study of T cells in Graves' hyperthyroidism and ophthalmopathy. On this clonotype itself: Its antigen is not identified.

This CDR3 has 19 residues. With V trimmed by 4 bases and J by 6 bases, 20 bases remained unmatched. In germline, CDR1 is SGHDT, CDR2 YYEEEE. It was RNA transcripts that yielded the amplified TCR beta CDR3 regions. Researchers ran a first-round RT-PCR on the TCR CDR3 using the HTBI primer set. TCRdb re-called the multiplex PCR reads with MiXCR, one entry per CDR3 protein. The sample carries under 350,000 distinct CDR3 sequences, roughly 23% recorded once. Study observations and caveats: With a median lead of around 6.7 months before onset, the model predicted ophthalmopathy.

The chain links TRBV5-6 to TRBJ2-2, with 8 nucleotides matching TRBD2. The TCR sequence derives from a woman aged 45 to 65 with Graves' hyperthyroidism. The sample comprised blood. CDR3 DNA: TGTGCCAGCAGCGGGTGGCTAGCGGGTGGAACTATGTTCGCCGGGGAGCTGTTTTTT. It codes for CASSGWLAGGTMFAGELFF.